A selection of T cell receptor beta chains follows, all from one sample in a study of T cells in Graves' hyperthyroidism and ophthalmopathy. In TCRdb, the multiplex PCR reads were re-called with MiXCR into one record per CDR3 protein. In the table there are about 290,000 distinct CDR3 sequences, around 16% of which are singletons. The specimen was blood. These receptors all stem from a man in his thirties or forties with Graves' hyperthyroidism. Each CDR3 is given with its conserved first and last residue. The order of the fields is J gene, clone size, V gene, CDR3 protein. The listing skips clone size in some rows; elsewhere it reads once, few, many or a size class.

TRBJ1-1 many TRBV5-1 CASSRGGGNLRPEAFF
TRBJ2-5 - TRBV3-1 CASRLLPTLTETQYF
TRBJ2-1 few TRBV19 CASRSGTATYNEQSF
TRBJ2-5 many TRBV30 CAWSVLGGGGETQYF
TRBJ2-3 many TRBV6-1 CASSYKNTDTQYF
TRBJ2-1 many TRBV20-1 CSARVGETEQFF
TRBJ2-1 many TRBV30 CAWTTGTGPDEQFF
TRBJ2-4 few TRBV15 CATSTFGENIQYF
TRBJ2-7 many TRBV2 CASAASGRVYEQYF
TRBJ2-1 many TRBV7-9 CASSYAHEVGQAGGEQFF
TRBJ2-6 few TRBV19 CASKSGTGANVLTF
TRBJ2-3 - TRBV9 CASSVAESDTQYF
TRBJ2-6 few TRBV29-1 CSVDAGTGANVLTF
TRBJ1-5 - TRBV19 CASSMGQGRTQPQHF
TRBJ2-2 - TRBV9 CASSPEGGGTGELLF
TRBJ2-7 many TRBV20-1 CSARGLAEALLYEQYF
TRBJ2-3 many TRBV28 CASSFDNSGTDTQYF
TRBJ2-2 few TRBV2 CASSTSGALNAGELFF
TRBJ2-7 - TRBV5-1 CASSSGTSLSEQYF
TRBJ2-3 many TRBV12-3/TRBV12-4 CASSRLAGGTDTQYF
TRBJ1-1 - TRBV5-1 CASSSGADTEAFF
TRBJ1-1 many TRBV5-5 CASSLDWSGGKAFF
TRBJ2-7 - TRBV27 CASSLGRDFYEQYF
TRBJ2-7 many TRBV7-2 CASSFQTSGRSSYEQYF
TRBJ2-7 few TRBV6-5 CASSYSEGSYEQYF
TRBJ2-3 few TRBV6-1 CASSEGVTVGHITDTQYF
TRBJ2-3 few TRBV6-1 CASSSLAGDTDTQYF
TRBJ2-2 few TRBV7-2 CASSVVGTRRYTGELFF
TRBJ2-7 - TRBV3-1 CASSQDFSAAGDLHEQYF
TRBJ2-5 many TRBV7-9 CASSQPSGSDRETQYF
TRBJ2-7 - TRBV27 CASSFFLGPSYEQYF
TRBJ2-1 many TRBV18 CASSPPPGPSAFF
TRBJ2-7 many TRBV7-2 CASSPSYASPYEQYF
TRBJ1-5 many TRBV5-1 CASSGNSLSRRNQPQHF
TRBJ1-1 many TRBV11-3 CASSVGEGVSLNTEAFF
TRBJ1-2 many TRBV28 CASSLPTGSGGYTF
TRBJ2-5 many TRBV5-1 CASRLSGQEETQYF
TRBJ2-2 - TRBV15 CATSRVTLTRDLFF
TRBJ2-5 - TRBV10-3 CAVARGTQETQYF
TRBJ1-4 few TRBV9 CASSRADRVANEKLFF
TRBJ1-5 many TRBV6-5 CASSYPQGAQHF
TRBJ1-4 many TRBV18 CASSLGQLTTNEKLFF
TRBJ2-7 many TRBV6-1 CASSRGGRGTYEQYF
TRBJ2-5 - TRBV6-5 CASSYAGGKQETQYF
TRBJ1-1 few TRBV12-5 CASGSASGPGTEAFF
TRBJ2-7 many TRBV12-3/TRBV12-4 CASSVTGLAGEQYF
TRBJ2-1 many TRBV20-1 CSASEDRGRRNEQFF
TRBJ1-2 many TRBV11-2 CASSLTGTAYGYTF
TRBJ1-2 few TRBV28 CASSYPPTGYYGYTF
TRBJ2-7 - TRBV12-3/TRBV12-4 CASSPGQSPYEQYF
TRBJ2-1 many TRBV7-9 CATGVADNEQFF
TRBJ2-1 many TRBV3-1 CASSQNPGLALNEQFF
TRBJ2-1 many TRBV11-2 CASSAYREHEQFF
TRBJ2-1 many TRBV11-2 CASRLTGSYNEQFF
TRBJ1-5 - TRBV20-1 CSASNNRPNQPQHF
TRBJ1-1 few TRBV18 CASSKRDTEAFF
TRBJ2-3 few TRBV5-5 CASSIVQGMSTQYF
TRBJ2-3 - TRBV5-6 CASSGPSGASTDTQYF
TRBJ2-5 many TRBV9 CASSARLLETQYF